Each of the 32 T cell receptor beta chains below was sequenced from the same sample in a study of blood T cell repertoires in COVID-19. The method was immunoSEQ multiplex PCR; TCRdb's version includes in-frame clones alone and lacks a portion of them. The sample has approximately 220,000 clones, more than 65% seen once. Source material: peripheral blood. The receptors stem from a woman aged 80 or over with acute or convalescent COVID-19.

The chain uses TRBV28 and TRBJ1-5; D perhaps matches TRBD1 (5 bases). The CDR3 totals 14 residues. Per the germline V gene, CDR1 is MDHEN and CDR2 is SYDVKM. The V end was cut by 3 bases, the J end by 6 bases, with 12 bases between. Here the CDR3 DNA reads TGTGCCAGCAGTTTGCAGGGAGGAGGTCAGCCCCAGCATTTT. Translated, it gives CASSLQGGGQPQHF.

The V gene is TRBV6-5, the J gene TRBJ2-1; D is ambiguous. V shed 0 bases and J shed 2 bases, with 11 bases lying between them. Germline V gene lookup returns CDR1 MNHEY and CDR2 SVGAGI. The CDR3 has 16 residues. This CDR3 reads CASSYSNDMTYNEQFF. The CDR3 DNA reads TGTGCCAGCAGTTACTCGAATGACATGACCTACAATGAGCAGTTCTTC.

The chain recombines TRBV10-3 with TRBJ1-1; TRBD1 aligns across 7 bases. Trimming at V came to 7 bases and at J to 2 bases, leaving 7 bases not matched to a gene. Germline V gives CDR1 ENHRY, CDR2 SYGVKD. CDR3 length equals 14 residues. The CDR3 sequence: CAITRDRQNTEAFF. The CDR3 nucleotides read TGTGCCATCACCCGGGACAGACAAAACACTGAAGCTTTCTTT.

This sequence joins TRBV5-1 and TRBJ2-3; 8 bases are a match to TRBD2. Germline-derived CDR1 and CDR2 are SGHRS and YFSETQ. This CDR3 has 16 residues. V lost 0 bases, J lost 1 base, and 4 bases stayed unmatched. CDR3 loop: CASSLEVAGRTDTQYF. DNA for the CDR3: TGCGCCAGCAGCTTGGAGGTAGCGGGGCGCACAGATACGCAGTATTTT. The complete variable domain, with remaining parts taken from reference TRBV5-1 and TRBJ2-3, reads KAGVTQTPRYLIKTRGQQVTLSCSPISGHRSVSWYQQTPGQGLQFLFEYFSETQRNKGNFPGRFSGRQFSNSRSEMNVSTLELGDSALYLCASSLEVAGRTDTQYFGPGTRLTVL.

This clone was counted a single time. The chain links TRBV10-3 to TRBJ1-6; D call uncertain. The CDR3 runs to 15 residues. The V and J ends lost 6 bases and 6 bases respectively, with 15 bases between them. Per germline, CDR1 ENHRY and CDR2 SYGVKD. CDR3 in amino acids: CAIRTEAGGNSPLHF. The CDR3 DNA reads TGTGCCATCAGAACCGAGGCGGGAGGTAATTCACCCCTCCACTTT.

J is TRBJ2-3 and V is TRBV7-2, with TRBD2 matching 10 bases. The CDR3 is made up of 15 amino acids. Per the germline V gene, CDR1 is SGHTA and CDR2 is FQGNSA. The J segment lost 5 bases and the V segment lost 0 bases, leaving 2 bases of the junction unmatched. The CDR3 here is CASSLAAGGIDTQYF. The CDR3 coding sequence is TGTGCCAGCAGCTTAGCAGCGGGAGGGATAGATACGCAGTATTTT.

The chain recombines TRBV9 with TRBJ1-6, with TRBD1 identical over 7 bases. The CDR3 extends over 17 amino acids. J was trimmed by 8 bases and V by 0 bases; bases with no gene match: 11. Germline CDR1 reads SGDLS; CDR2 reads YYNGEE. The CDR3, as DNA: TGTGCCAGCAGCGTAGGGGACAGCGGACCGTTTGATTCACCCCTCCACTTT. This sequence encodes CASSVGDSGPFDSPLHF.

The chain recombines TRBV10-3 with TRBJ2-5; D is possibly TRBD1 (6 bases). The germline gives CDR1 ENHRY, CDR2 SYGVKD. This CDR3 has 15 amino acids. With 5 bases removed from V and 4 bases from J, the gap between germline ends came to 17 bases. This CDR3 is CAISPGAGLGETQYF. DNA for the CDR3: TGTGCCATCAGTCCAGGGGCAGGGCTGGGAGAGACCCAGTACTTC.

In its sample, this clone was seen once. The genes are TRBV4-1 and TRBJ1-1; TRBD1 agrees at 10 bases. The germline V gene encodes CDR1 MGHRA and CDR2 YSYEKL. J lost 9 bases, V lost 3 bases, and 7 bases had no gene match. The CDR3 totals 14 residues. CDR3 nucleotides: TGCGCCAGCAGCCACGACAGGGGGCGCGAGCAAGCTTTCTTT. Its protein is CASSHDRGREQAFF.

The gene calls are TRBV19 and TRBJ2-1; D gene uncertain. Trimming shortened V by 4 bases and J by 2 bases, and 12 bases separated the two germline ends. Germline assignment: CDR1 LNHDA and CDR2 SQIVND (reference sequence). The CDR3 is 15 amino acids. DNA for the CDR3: TGTGCCAGTAGTAGCCAGAGCGATGCCTACAATGAGCAGTTCTTC. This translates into CASSSQSDAYNEQFF.

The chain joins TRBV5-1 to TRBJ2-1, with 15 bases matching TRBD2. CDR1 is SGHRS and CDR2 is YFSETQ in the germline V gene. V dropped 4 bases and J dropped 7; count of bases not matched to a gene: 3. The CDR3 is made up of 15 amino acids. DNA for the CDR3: TGCGCCAGCAGCGGAGGGACTAGCGGGAGGAATGAGCAGTTCTTC. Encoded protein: CASSGGTSGRNEQFF. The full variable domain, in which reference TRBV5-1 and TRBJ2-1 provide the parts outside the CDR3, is KAGVTQTPRYLIKTRGQQVTLSCSPISGHRSVSWYQQTPGQGLQFLFEYFSETQRNKGNFPGRFSGRQFSNSRSEMNVSTLELGDSALYLCASSGGTSGRNEQFFGPGTRLTVL.

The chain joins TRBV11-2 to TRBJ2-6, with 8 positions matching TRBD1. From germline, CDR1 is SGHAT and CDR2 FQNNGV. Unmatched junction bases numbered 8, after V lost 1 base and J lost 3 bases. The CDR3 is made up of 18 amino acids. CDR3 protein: CASSLGRPGQDGANVLTF. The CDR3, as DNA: TGTGCCAGCAGCTTAGGGCGACCGGGACAGGATGGGGCCAACGTCCTGACTTTC. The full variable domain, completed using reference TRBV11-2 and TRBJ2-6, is EAGVAQSPRYKIIEKRQSVAFWCNPISGHATLYWYQQILGQGPKLLIQFQNNGVVDDSQLPKDRFSAERLKGVDSTLKIQPAKLEDSAVYLCASSLGRPGQDGANVLTFGAGSRLTVL.

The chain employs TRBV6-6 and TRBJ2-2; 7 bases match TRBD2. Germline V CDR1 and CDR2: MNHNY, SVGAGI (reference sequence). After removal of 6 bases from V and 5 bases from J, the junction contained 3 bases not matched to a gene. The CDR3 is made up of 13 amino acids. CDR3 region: CASRGTTTGELFF. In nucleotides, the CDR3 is TGTGCCAGCAGGGGGACTACAACCGGGGAGCTGTTTTTT.

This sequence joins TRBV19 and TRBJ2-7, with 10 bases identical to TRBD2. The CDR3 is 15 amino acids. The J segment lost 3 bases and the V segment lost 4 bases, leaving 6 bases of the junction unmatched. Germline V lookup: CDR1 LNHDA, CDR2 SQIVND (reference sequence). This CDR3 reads CASSTGLAELYEQYF. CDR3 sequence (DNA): TGTGCCAGTAGTACTGGACTAGCGGAACTCTACGAGCAGTACTTC.

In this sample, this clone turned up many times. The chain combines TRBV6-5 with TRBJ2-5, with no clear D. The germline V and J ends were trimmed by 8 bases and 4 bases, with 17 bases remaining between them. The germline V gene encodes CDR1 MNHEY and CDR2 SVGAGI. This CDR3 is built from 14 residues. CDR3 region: CASSAAPLRETQYF. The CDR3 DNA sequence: TGTGCCAGCTCTGCGGCCCCCTTGAGAGAGACCCAGTACTTC.

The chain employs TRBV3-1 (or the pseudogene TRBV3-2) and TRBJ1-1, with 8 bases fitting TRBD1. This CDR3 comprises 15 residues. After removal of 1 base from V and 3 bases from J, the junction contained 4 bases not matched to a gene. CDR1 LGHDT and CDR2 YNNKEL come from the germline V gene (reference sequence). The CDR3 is CASSQGTGGDTEAFF. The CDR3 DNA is TGTGCCAGCAGCCAAGGAACAGGGGGGGACACTGAAGCTTTCTTT.

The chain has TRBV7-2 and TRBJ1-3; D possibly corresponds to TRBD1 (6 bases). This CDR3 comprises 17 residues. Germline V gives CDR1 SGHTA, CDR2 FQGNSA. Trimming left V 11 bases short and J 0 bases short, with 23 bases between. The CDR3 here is CAGGSRSGARSGNTIYF. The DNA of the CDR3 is TGTGCCGGGGGCAGCCGTTCAGGGGCCCGCTCTGGAAACACCATATATTTT.

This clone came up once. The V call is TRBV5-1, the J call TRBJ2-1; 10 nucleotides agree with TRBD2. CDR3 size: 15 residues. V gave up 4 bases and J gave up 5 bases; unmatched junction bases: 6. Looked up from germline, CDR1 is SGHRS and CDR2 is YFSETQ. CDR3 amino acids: CASSETSGADNEQFF. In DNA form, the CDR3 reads TGCGCCAGCAGCGAAACTAGCGGGGCGGACAATGAGCAGTTCTTC.

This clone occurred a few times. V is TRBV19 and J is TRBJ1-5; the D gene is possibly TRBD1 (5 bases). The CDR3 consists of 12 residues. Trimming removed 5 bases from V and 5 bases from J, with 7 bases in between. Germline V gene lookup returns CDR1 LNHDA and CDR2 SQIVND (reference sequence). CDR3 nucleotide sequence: TGTGCCAGTAGTGGAGGGGATCAGCCCCAGCATTTT. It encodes CASSGGDQPQHF.

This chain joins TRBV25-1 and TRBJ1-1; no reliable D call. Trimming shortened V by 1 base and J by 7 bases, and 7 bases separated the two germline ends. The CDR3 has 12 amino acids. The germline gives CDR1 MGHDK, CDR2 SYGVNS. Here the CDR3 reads CASSESRVEAFF. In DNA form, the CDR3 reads TGTGCCAGCAGTGAATCGAGGGTTGAAGCTTTCTTT.

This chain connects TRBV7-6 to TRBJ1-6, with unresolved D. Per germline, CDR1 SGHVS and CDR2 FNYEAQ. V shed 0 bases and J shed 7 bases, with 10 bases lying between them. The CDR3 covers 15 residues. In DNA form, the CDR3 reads TGTGCCAGCAGCTTAGCTGGCCGAGGAAATTCACCCCTCCACTTT. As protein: CASSLAGRGNSPLHF. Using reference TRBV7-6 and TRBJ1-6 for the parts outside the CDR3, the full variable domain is GAGVSQSPRYKVTKRGQDVALRCDPISGHVSLYWYRQALGQGPEFLTYFNYEAQQDKSGLPNDRFSAERPEGSISTLTIQRTEQRDSAMYRCASSLAGRGNSPLHFGNGTRLTVT.

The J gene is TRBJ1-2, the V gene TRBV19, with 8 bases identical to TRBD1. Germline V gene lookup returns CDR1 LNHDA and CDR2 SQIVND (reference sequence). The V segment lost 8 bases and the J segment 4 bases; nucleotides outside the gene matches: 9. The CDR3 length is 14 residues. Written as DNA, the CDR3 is TGTGCCAGTTCCAGGAAACAGGGGGTCTATGGCTACACCTTC. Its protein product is CASSRKQGVYGYTF. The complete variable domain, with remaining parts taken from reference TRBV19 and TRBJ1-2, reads DGGITQSPKYLFRKEGQNVTLSCEQNLNHDAMYWYRQDPGQGLRLIYYSQIVNDFQKGDIAEGYSVSREKKESFPLTVTSAQKNPTAFYLCASSRKQGVYGYTFGSGTRLTVV.

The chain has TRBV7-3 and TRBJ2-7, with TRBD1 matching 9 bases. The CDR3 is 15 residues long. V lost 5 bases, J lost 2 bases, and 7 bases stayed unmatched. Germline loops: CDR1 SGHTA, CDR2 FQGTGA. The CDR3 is CASSLGTGSPYEQYF. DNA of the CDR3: TGTGCCAGCAGCCTCGGGACAGGGAGTCCCTACGAGCAGTACTTC.

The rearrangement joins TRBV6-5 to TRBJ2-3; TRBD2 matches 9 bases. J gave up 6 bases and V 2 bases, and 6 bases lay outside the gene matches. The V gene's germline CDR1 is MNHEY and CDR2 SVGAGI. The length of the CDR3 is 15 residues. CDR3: CASSYRGLATDTQYF. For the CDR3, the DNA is TGTGCCAGCAGTTACCGCGGACTAGCGACCGATACGCAGTATTTT.

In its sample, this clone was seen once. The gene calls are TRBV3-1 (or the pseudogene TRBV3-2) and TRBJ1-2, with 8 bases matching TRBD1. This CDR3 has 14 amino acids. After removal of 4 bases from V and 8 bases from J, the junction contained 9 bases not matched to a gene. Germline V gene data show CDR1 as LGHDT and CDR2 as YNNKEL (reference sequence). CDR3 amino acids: CASSLTGGKGGYTF. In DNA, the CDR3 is TGTGCCAGCAGCCTCACAGGGGGGAAGGGGGGCTACACCTTC.

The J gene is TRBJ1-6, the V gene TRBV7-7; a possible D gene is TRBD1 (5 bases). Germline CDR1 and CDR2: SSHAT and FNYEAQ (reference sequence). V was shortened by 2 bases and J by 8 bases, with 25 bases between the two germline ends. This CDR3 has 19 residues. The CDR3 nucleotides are TGTGCCAGCAGCTTATATTTAACATGCGGGGGTGATTGTCATTCACCCCTCCACTTT. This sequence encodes CASSLYLTCGGDCHSPLHF.

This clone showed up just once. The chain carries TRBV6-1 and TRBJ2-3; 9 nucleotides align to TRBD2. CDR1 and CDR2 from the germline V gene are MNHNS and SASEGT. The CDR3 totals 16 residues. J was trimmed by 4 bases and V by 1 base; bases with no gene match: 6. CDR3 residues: CASSEVGSGGPDTQYF. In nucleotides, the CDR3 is TGTGCCAGCAGTGAAGTCGGTAGCGGGGGCCCAGATACGCAGTATTTT.

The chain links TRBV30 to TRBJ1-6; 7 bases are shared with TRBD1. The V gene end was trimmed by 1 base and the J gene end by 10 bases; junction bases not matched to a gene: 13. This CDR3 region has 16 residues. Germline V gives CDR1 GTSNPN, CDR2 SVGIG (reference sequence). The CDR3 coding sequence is TGTGCCTGGAGTGCGACAGGGAGCAGTGGGGGGTCACCCCTCCACTTT. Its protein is CAWSATGSSGGSPLHF.

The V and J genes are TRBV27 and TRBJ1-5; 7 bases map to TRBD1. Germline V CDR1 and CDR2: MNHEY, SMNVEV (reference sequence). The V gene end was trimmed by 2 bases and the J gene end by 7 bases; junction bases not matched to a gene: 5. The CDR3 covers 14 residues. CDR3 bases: TGTGCCAGCAGTTTAGAGGGCAGGGGGCAGCCCCAGCATTTT. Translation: CASSLEGRGQPQHF.

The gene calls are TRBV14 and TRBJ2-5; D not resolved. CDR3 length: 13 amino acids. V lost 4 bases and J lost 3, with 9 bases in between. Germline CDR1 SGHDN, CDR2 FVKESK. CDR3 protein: CASSPRVKETQYF. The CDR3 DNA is TGTGCCAGCAGCCCCCGGGTAAAAGAGACCCAGTACTTC.

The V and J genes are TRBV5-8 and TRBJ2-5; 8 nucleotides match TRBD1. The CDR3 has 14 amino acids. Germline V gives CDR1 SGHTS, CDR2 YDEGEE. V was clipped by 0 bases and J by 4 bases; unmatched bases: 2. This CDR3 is CASSLGTGRETQYF. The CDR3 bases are TGTGCCAGCAGCTTGGGGACAGGGAGAGAGACCCAGTACTTC.

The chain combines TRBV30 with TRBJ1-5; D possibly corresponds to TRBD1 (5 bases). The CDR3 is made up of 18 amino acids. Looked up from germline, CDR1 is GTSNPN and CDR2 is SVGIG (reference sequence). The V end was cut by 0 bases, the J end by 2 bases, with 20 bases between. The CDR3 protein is CAWSVGRLWEGGNQPQHF. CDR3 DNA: TGTGCCTGGAGTGTGGGGCGGCTTTGGGAGGGTGGCAATCAGCCCCAGCATTTT.